The next 25 T cell receptor beta chains were all read from a single sample in a study of post-analysis software for immune sequencing data. The study's findings and limits: Patients showed TRBV5-6, TRBV5-1 and TRBV20-1 among five TRBV segments more frequent than in controls.

Incorporated into the TCR beta cDNA libraries were unique molecular identifiers, which served to reduce PCR and sequencing biases. TCRdb reprocessed the PCR reads via MiXCR and lists one record per CDR3 protein. Among about 570,000 distinct CDR3 sequences listed, around 31% were seen once. The antigens these receptors bind are not known. The sample taken for sequencing was blood. These receptors were obtained from a girl younger than 18 with multiple sclerosis.

This chain connects TRBV20-1 to TRBJ1-4, with 8 bases that match TRBD1. The germline V gene has CDR1 DFQATT and CDR2 SNEGSKA (reference sequence). The CDR3 covers 14 residues. The J segment lost 6 bases and the V segment lost 2 bases, leaving 5 bases of the junction unmatched. DNA of the CDR3: TGCAGTGCTAGACGGGAGACAGGGGATGAAAAACTGTTTTTT. Protein: CSARRETGDEKLFF.

This clonotype was counted between two and nine times. The chain couples TRBV6-6 to TRBJ2-1; the match to TRBD1 covers 12 bases. After removal of 4 bases from V and 3 bases from J, the junction contained 7 bases not matched to a gene. The germline V gene has CDR1 MNHNY and CDR2 SVGAGI (reference sequence). CDR3 length equals 17 residues. The CDR3: CASSFSGTGGLYNEQFF. The CDR3, as DNA: TGTGCCAGCAGTTTTTCCGGGACAGGGGGCCTCTACAATGAGCAGTTCTTC.

There are a few counts of this clonotype. The rearrangement uses TRBV27 and TRBJ2-1; TRBD1 matches 7 bases. CDR1 is MNHEY and CDR2 is SMNVEV in the germline V gene (reference sequence). J was trimmed by 6 bases and V by 4 bases; bases with no gene match: 6. The CDR3 length is 14 residues. CDR3 nucleotides: TGTGCCAGCAGTTCAACCTCAGGGGGCAATGAGCAGTTCTTC. Amino acid sequence: CASSSTSGGNEQFF.

This sequence joins TRBV12-3 or TRBV12-4 and TRBJ2-1, with D perhaps assigned TRBD1 or TRBD2 (5 bases each). The CDR3 length is 13 residues. Deletions cut 5 bases from V and 6 bases from J, with 11 bases between. CDR3 DNA sequence: TGTGCCAGCAGTGGGACGAATTTCAATGAGCAGTTCTTC. It yields the protein CASSGTNFNEQFF.

This clonotype turned up a few times. The gene calls are TRBV20-1 and TRBJ2-5; D is undetermined. Trimming took 6 bases from V and 0 from J, leaving 14 bases between them. The CDR3 spans 14 residues. Germline values: CDR1 DFQATT, CDR2 SNEGSKA (reference sequence). The CDR3: CSATREAYQETQYF. CDR3 sequence (DNA): TGCAGTGCCACTCGAGAGGCGTACCAAGAGACCCAGTACTTC.

The chain employs TRBV12-3 or TRBV12-4 and TRBJ2-7, with no clear D. The CDR3 length is 13 residues. V lost 3 bases to trimming and J lost 2 bases, with 8 bases between them. The CDR3 loop reads CASSLANPYEQYF. The CDR3 region has the DNA TGTGCCAGCAGTTTGGCAAATCCCTACGAGCAGTACTTC.

This clonotype has only a few counts. The chain employs TRBV6-5 and TRBJ2-3; TRBD2 aligns across 9 bases. The trim removed 9 bases at V and 0 bases at J, leaving 7 bases unmatched. The germline V gene encodes CDR1 MNHEY and CDR2 SVGAGI. The CDR3 has 15 residues. The CDR3 DNA reads as TGTGCCAGTGGCAGAGCGGGGGGAAGCACAGATACGCAGTATTTT. This codes for CASGRAGGSTDTQYF.

The chain uses TRBV5-1 and TRBJ1-1; 11 bases agree with TRBD1. This CDR3 is 14 amino acids long. With 4 bases clipped from V and 5 bases from J, the junction kept 4 bases outside the gene matches. CDR1 and CDR2 (germline): SGHRS, YFSETQ. The CDR3, as DNA: TGCGCCAGCAGCGGGGGACAGGGGGGGACTGAAGCTTTCTTT. Translation gives CASSGGQGGTEAFF.

This clonotype was found a few times. The chain recombines TRBV10-1 with TRBJ1-5; D gene ambiguous. Between the trimmed V and J ends, which lost 7 bases and 4 bases, there was a span of 2 bases. Germline V CDR1 and CDR2: WNHNN, SYGVQD (reference sequence). The CDR3 spans 10 residues. The CDR3 spells CASNNQPQHF. The CDR3 nucleotides read TGCGCCAGCAATAATCAGCCCCAGCATTTT.

The chain combines TRBV3-1 with TRBJ2-5; TRBD2 matches at 12 bases. The V gene end was trimmed by 0 bases and the J gene end by 5 bases; junction bases not matched to a gene: 4. The CDR3 sequence is 16 residues long. The V gene's germline CDR1 is LGHDT and CDR2 YNNKEL (reference sequence). In DNA, the CDR3 is TGTGCCAGCAGCCAAGAACTAGCGGGGGGCTTTGAGACCCAGTACTTC. Residues: CASSQELAGGFETQYF.

J is TRBJ2-1 and V is TRBV6-2 or TRBV6-3; no clear D. Germline loops: CDR1 MNHEY, CDR2 SVGEGT. The germline V and J ends were trimmed by 8 bases and 3 bases, with 5 bases remaining between them. The CDR3 extends over 11 amino acids. CDR3: CASGDYNEQFF. CDR3 nucleotides: TGTGCCAGCGGGGACTACAATGAGCAGTTCTTC.

V and J are TRBV7-8 and TRBJ1-2, with D hard to call. Germline-derived CDR1 and CDR2 are SGHVS and FQNEAQ. This CDR3 has 14 amino acids. V was trimmed by 2 bases and J by 3 bases, leaving 10 bases between them. In DNA, the CDR3 is TGTGCCAGCAGCTTATCTACGGACTACTATGGCTACACCTTC. Residues: CASSLSTDYYGYTF.

The rearrangement uses TRBV20-1 and TRBJ2-7, with D unresolved. Gene TRBJ2-5 matches the end of the DNA better, so the J call may be wrong. CDR3 length: 13 amino acids. The germline gives CDR1 DFQATT, CDR2 SNEGSKA (reference sequence). CDR3 amino acids: CSARDPGPGTQYF. The CDR3 nucleotides are TGCAGTGCTAGAGACCCAGGCCCAGGGACCCAGTACTTC.

This CDR3 is CASSLAARSEQYF. DNA for the CDR3: TGTGCCAGCAGCTTAGCCGCCAGGAGCGAGCAGTACTTC. This chain connects TRBV7-9 to TRBJ2-7, with D hard to call. V was shortened by 0 bases and J by 6 bases, with 9 bases between the two germline ends. From germline, CDR1 is SEHNR and CDR2 FQNEAQ (reference sequence). The CDR3 spans 13 residues.

This clonotype turned up a few times. This chain uses TRBV6-5 with TRBJ1-1; D call uncertain. Germline CDR1 and CDR2: MNHEY and SVGAGI. The CDR3 is 16 residues long. Trimming cost V 2 bases and J 1 base, with 14 bases left between them. The CDR3 DNA sequence: TGTGCCAGCAGTTACAGCGAGGCAGGTCCGAACACTGAAGCTTTCTTT. Translation gives CASSYSEAGPNTEAFF.

V gene TRBV29-1 combines with J gene TRBJ2-3; TRBD1 aligns across 8 bases. V shed 7 bases and J 6 bases; nucleotides not matched to a gene: 9. The CDR3 contains 13 residues. CDR1 is SQVTM, CDR2 ANQGSEA, per germline. The CDR3: CSGASGDRDTQYF. In DNA form, the CDR3 reads TGCAGCGGAGCGTCTGGGGACAGGGATACGCAGTATTTT.

This clonotype came up a few times. The chain uses TRBV6-6 and TRBJ2-3, with 9 bases identical to TRBD1. V was clipped by 8 bases and J by 8 bases; unmatched bases: 14. Germline values: CDR1 MNHNY, CDR2 SVGAGI (reference sequence). This CDR3 is built from 15 residues. The CDR3 bases are TGTGCCAGCGCGAGGCCGGGACAGGGACTCGGTACGCAGTATTTT. As protein: CASARPGQGLGTQYF.

This clonotype was counted between two and nine times. CDR3 sequence: CASRTRSGGAVTYNEQFF. The CDR3 nucleotides are TGTGCCAGCAGGACGCGGAGCGGGGGGGCCGTAACCTACAATGAGCAGTTCTTC. The V call is TRBV7-2, the J call TRBJ2-1; 10 bases are shared with TRBD2. Germline CDR1 and CDR2: SGHTA and FQGNSA. Trimming took 6 bases from V and 2 from J; bases not matched to a gene: 13. This CDR3 is 18 amino acids long.

The chain carries TRBV29-1 and TRBJ1-2; D gene unclear. There are 12 residues in the CDR3. Trimming pared 4 bases from V and 5 bases from J, leaving 11 bases between. Germline V gene data show CDR1 as SQVTM and CDR2 as ANQGSEA. In DNA form, the CDR3 reads TGCAGCGTTGGCGAGAGGTATTATGGCTACACCTTC. Protein: CSVGERYYGYTF.

V gene TRBV18 combines with J gene TRBJ2-3; no clear D gene. This CDR3 region has 14 residues. Trimming took 3 bases from V and 6 from J, leaving 13 bases between them. Germline V lookup: CDR1 KGHSH, CDR2 LQKENI. The DNA for the CDR3 is TGTGCCAGCTCACCCTGGGGTCCAAAGGATACGCAGTATTTT. Amino acids: CASSPWGPKDTQYF. The full variable domain, with the rest looked up from reference TRBV18 and TRBJ2-3, is NAGVMQNPRHLVRRRGQEARLRCSPMKGHSHVYWYRQLPEEGLKFMVYLQKENIIDESGMPKERFSAEFPKEGPSILRIQQVVRGDSAAYFCASSPWGPKDTQYFGPGTRLTVL.

The chain recombines TRBV9 with TRBJ2-2; 7 bases fit TRBD2. The V gene end was trimmed by 3 bases and the J gene end by 3 bases; junction bases not matched to a gene: 5. The CDR3 covers 15 residues. Germline assignment: CDR1 SGDLS and CDR2 YYNGEE. CDR3 sequence: CASSARLADTGELFF. The CDR3 nucleotides are TGTGCCAGCAGCGCCCGACTAGCAGACACCGGGGAGCTGTTTTTT.

This clonotype was seen more than once but under ten times. The chain has TRBV10-3 and TRBJ2-3, with 12 nucleotides matching TRBD2. Germline loops: CDR1 ENHRY, CDR2 SYGVKD. There are 15 residues in the CDR3. The junction had 6 bases not matched to a gene; V was cut back by 11 bases and J by 0 bases. CDR3 nucleotide sequence: TGTGCCCTAAGGACTAGCGGGGTTAGCACAGATACGCAGTATTTT. Its translation: CALRTSGVSTDTQYF.

This clonotype has just a few counts. The chain is built from TRBV12-3 or TRBV12-4 and TRBJ2-5; 11 bases map to TRBD1. The CDR3 spans 16 residues. The trim removed 7 bases at V and 0 bases at J, leaving 7 bases unmatched. The DNA for the CDR3 is TGTGCCAGCAAACGGACAGGGGGCGGGTACCAAGAGACCCAGTACTTC. Its translation: CASKRTGGGYQETQYF.

V and J are TRBV12-3 or TRBV12-4 and TRBJ2-1; 11 positions match TRBD2. The CDR3 totals 15 residues. V dropped 5 bases and J dropped 7; count of bases not matched to a gene: 7. CDR3 nucleotide sequence: TGTGCCAGCAGTGAAAAAATAGCGGGGGGGAATGAGCAGTTCTTC. Amino acid sequence: CASSEKIAGGNEQFF.

V is TRBV9 and J is TRBJ2-2, with D possibly called TRBD1 or TRBD2 (6 bases each). V was shortened by 4 bases and J by 5 bases, with 18 bases between the two germline ends. There are 16 residues in the CDR3. The germline V gene has CDR1 SGDLS and CDR2 YYNGEE. CDR3 sequence (DNA): TGTGCCAGCAGCCCGGCGAGGGGGGAATATACCGGGGAGCTGTTTTTT. Translation: CASSPARGEYTGELFF.